Listed here are 20 T cell receptor beta chains from one sample, sequenced in a study of OX40 agonist ivuxolimab in advanced cancers. Produced via immunoSEQ multiplex PCR; TCRdb's table is partial and in-frame only. The repertoire holds around 26,000 clones, with more than 65% as singletons. The input for sequencing was CD4+ or CD8+ T cells sorted from blood, taken in a trial of the OX40 agonist ivuxolimab. These receptors were collected from an adult with an advanced solid tumor such as melanoma, head and neck, liver or kidney cancer.

V is TRBV7-6 and J is TRBJ2-2; tentatively, D is TRBD2 (6 bases). The CDR3 loop spans 16 amino acids. Deletions cut 1 base from V and 5 bases from J, with 14 bases between. Germline assignment: CDR1 SGHVS and CDR2 FNYEAQ. The CDR3 region is CASSLDGGVLTGELFF. CDR3 nucleotides: TGTGCCAGCAGCTTAGACGGCGGGGTGTTAACCGGGGAGCTGTTTTTT.

The chain recombines TRBV2 with TRBJ1-2; TRBD1 might be the D (5 bases). This CDR3 is built from 13 residues. Germline CDR1 is SNHLY and CDR2 is FYNNEI. Trimming pared 4 bases from V and 8 bases from J, leaving 14 bases between. CDR3 nucleotides: TGTGCCAGCAGTGTTTGGACGGGGGAGGGCTACACCTTC. Its protein product is CASSVWTGEGYTF.

This clone showed up just a few times. This rearrangement joins TRBV7-6 to TRBJ2-7; 13 positions agree with TRBD2. The germline CDR1 and CDR2 sequences are SGHVS and FNYEAQ. V was pared by 4 bases and J by 6 bases, with 3 bases of the junction left unmatched. CDR3 length: 14 amino acids. The CDR3 loop is CASSSLAGGPEQYF. CDR3 DNA: TGTGCCAGCAGCTCACTAGCGGGGGGGCCCGAGCAGTACTTC. Filled out from reference TRBV7-6 and TRBJ2-7, the complete variable domain reads GAGVSQSPRYKVTKRGQDVALRCDPISGHVSLYWYRQALGQGPEFLTYFNYEAQQDKSGLPNDRFSAERPEGSISTLTIQRTEQRDSAMYRCASSSLAGGPEQYFGPGTRLTVT.

The chain recombines TRBV5-1 with TRBJ2-7; D not resolved. V lost 4 bases and J 5 bases, leaving 13 bases between the germline ends. The germline V gene encodes CDR1 SGHRS and CDR2 YFSETQ. The CDR3 runs to 13 residues. CDR3 in amino acids: CASSPAVGNEQYF. CDR3 DNA: TGCGCCAGCAGCCCTGCGGTAGGGAACGAGCAGTACTTC.

The rearrangement links TRBV4-1 to TRBJ1-1, with unresolved D. V was clipped by 0 bases and J by 4 bases, with 15 bases between them. This CDR3 is 16 amino acids long. CDR1 and CDR2 from the germline V gene are MGHRA and YSYEKL. This CDR3 is CASSQDPGRGGTEAFF. CDR3 sequence (DNA): TGCGCCAGCAGCCAAGACCCCGGACGGGGAGGCACTGAAGCTTTCTTT.

V usage is TRBV2 and J usage is TRBJ2-5; D possibly corresponds to TRBD1 (6 bases). CDR3 length: 13 residues. Germline V CDR1 and CDR2: SNHLY, FYNNEI. Trimming shortened V by 6 bases and J by 3 bases, and 11 bases separated the two germline ends. CDR3: CASRRQEEETQYF. CDR3 nucleotides: TGTGCCAGCAGACGACAGGAGGAAGAGACCCAGTACTTC.

The J gene is TRBJ1-4, the V gene TRBV4-3, with 7 bases aligning to TRBD1. The CDR3 has 15 residues. Trimming cost V 0 bases and J 7 bases; bases outside gene matches: 5. Germline CDR1 and CDR2: LGHNA and YSLEER. The CDR3 loop reads CASSQDRRGSEKLFF. CDR3 in DNA: TGCGCCAGCAGCCAAGATCGCAGGGGGAGTGAAAAACTGTTTTTT.

V is TRBV5-5 and J is TRBJ2-3; D may correspond to TRBD1 or TRBD2 (5 bases each). The CDR3 is 15 residues long. Germline V CDR1 and CDR2: SGHKS, YYEKEE (reference sequence). Trimming left V 0 bases short and J 4 bases short, with 12 bases between. The CDR3 DNA reads TGTGCCAGCAGCTTGGTTCGGGGACGGGCAGATACGCAGTATTTT. Its translation: CASSLVRGRADTQYF.

The chain carries TRBV4-3 and TRBJ1-2, with D possibly being TRBD1 (6 bases). CDR1 is LGHNA and CDR2 is YSLEER in the germline V gene. The V and J ends lost 0 bases and 6 bases respectively, with 11 bases between them. The CDR3 totals 14 residues. This CDR3 reads CASSQEGDNHGYTF. The CDR3 DNA is TGCGCCAGCAGCCAAGAGGGGGACAATCATGGCTACACCTTC.

The rearrangement links TRBV19 to TRBJ1-6; weak D call: TRBD1 (6 bases). The CDR3 has 15 residues. The germline V gene has CDR1 LNHDA and CDR2 SQIVND (reference sequence). Trimming left V 5 bases short and J 4 bases short, with 12 bases between. The CDR3 DNA reads as TGTGCCAGTAGTCATCAGGGGCGATATAATTCACCCCTCCACTTT. Protein sequence: CASSHQGRYNSPLHF.

The CDR3 here is CASSHQTGRQETQYF. CDR3 sequence (DNA): TGCGCCAGCAGCCATCAGACAGGGCGCCAAGAGACCCAGTACTTC. The J gene is TRBJ2-5, the V gene TRBV4-3; 7 bases fit TRBD1. This CDR3 contains 15 residues. Per the germline V gene, CDR1 is LGHNA and CDR2 is YSLEER. With V trimmed by 3 bases and J by 1 base, 5 bases remained unmatched.

This chain connects TRBV27 to TRBJ2-7; tentative D call: TRBD1 (6 bases). Germline CDR1 reads MNHEY; CDR2 reads SMNVEV (reference sequence). V shed 5 bases and J shed 2 bases, with 13 bases lying between them. The CDR3 runs 14 residues. The CDR3 sequence is CASSPGTFAYEQYF. CDR3 sequence (DNA): TGTGCCAGCAGTCCCGGGACATTTGCCTACGAGCAGTACTTC.

This clone was seen a few times. The chain uses TRBV5-6 and TRBJ2-5; D is possibly TRBD1 (6 bases). CDR1 and CDR2 from the germline V gene are SGHDT and YYEEEE. The CDR3 length is 15 residues. Deletions cut 0 bases from V and 3 bases from J, with 12 bases between. CDR3 bases: TGTGCCAGCAGCTTGGGGTTTCAGGGGAAAGAGACCCAGTACTTC. Translating it yields CASSLGFQGKETQYF.

The rearrangement links TRBV7-6 to TRBJ2-6; 10 positions match TRBD2. Germline trimming cut 4 bases from V and 0 bases from J; bases unmatched to any gene: 3. Germline V gives CDR1 SGHVS, CDR2 FNYEAQ. The length of the CDR3 is 17 residues. CDR3 region: CASSSLAGLSGANVLTF. DNA of the CDR3: TGTGCCAGCAGCTCACTAGCGGGGCTCTCTGGGGCCAACGTCCTGACTTTC.

The V gene is TRBV30, the J gene TRBJ2-7; perhaps TRBD1 as D (5 bases). The CDR3 length is 13 residues. V shed 1 base and J shed 1 base, with 8 bases lying between them. CDR1 is GTSNPN and CDR2 is SVGIG in the germline V gene (reference sequence). DNA for the CDR3: TGTGCCTGGAGTGAGGACAATTCCTACGAGCAGTACTTC. Translated, it gives CAWSEDNSYEQYF.

V and J are TRBV6-1 and TRBJ1-5; D ambiguous. Germline CDR1 is MNHNS and CDR2 is SASEGT. V dropped 10 bases and J dropped 4 bases, with 20 bases sitting between them. This CDR3 is 15 amino acids long. The CDR3 is CATRSGLGGNQPQHF. In DNA form, the CDR3 reads TGTGCCACCAGATCGGGGTTAGGTGGGAATCAGCCCCAGCATTTT.

This rearrangement joins TRBV12-5 to TRBJ2-7, with TRBD1 identical over 7 bases. The CDR3 spans 13 residues. Germline values: CDR1 LGHNT, CDR2 FRNRAP. V was clipped by 4 bases and J by 1 base; unmatched bases: 1. The CDR3 DNA reads as TGTGCTAGTGGTTCGACAGGGTCCTACGAGCAGTACTTC. This codes for CASGSTGSYEQYF.

V is TRBV5-4 and J is TRBJ2-7; TRBD1 is a possible D gene (5 bases). V shed 0 bases and J shed 3 bases, with 13 bases lying between them. The CDR3 consists of 15 residues. Germline V lookup: CDR1 SGHNT, CDR2 YYREEE (reference sequence). For the CDR3, the DNA is TGTGCCAGCAGCTTGGGGTCAGGGAATCTCTACGAGCAGTACTTC. Translation: CASSLGSGNLYEQYF.

This clone was seen once. J is TRBJ2-7 and V is TRBV4-1, with TRBD1 identical over 8 bases. This CDR3 comprises 13 residues. The trim removed 4 bases at V and 7 bases at J, leaving 6 bases unmatched. The V gene's germline CDR1 is MGHRA and CDR2 YSYEKL. The CDR3 is CASSLGQGLEQYF. CDR3 DNA sequence: TGCGCCAGCAGCCTTGGACAGGGTTTGGAGCAGTACTTC.

The CDR3 sequence is CASSGASGTGTDTQYF. In DNA, the CDR3 is TGTGCCAGCAGTGGGGCTAGCGGGACCGGCACAGATACGCAGTATTTT. This sequence joins TRBV6-1 and TRBJ2-3; 9 bases map to TRBD2. The V gene end was trimmed by 4 bases and the J gene end by 1 base; junction bases not matched to a gene: 6. There are 16 residues in the CDR3. Germline V gives CDR1 MNHNS, CDR2 SASEGT.